Listed below are T cell receptor beta chains from one sample, sequenced in a study of cytomegalovirus exposure and HLA in healthy donors. The protocol was immunoSEQ multiplex PCR, while the TCRdb copy is restricted to in-frame clones and leaves out a portion. The sample lists 160,000 or so clones; 75% to 90% were seen once. The sample taken for sequencing was PBMCs. These receptors were taken from a man aged 50-59 years in good health and CMV-seropositive. Both conserved end residues are part of each CDR3. A D gene is named only where the DNA matches it firmly. Clone size is not always given. Where it is, it says once, few, many or a class for expanded clones.

j_gene,v_gene,abundance,d_gene,CDR3nt,CDR3aa
TRBJ1-5,TRBV6-1,NA,TRBD1,TGTGCCAGCAGGGGACAGGCCGGCAATCAGCCCCAGCATTTT,CASRGQAGNQPQHF
TRBJ1-2,TRBV30,few,NA,TGTGCCTGGAGTGTCCGGTCCGACTATGGCTACACCTTC,CAWSVRSDYGYTF
TRBJ2-2,TRBV27,NA,NA,TGTGCCAGCAGTGCCGGACTGTTACTCACCGGGGAGCTGTTTTTT,CASSAGLLLTGELFF
TRBJ2-7,TRBV28,NA,NA,TGTGCCAGCAGTAAGACTAGCTACGAGCAGTACTTC,CASSKTSYEQYF
TRBJ2-3,TRBV5-4,NA,TRBD2,TGTGCCAGCAGACAAGCGCGGGGGGCAGCTACGCAGTATTTT,CASRQARGAATQYF
TRBJ2-4,TRBV7-9,NA,NA,TGTTCCAGCAGCTTAGTTGGGGAGAATAAAAACATTCAGTACTTC,CSSSLVGENKNIQYF
TRBJ1-1,TRBV6-6,NA,NA,TGTGCCAGCAGTCTACCGGGACAGAACACTGAAGCTTTCTTT,CASSLPGQNTEAFF
TRBJ2-1,TRBV9,NA,TRBD2,TGTGCCAGCAGCGAGACTGGGGACTACTCGGACTATGAGCAGTTCTTC,CASSETGDYSDYEQFF
TRBJ2-7,TRBV27,NA,TRBD2,TGTGCCAGCAGTTTTGTAAAAGCGGGAGGGCCAGGAAGGCAGTACTTC,CASSFVKAGGPGRQYF
TRBJ2-5,TRBV2,NA,TRBD2,TGTGCCAGCGCCCAGCGGGGGGGCCAGGGGACCCAGTACTTC,CASAQRGGQGTQYF
TRBJ1-2,TRBV2,NA,NA,TGTGCCAGCACCCGGACAGACTCTGGTGGCTACACCTTC,CASTRTDSGGYTF
TRBJ2-1,TRBV7-2,NA,TRBD2,TGTGCCAGCAGCTTAGGATGGGGCGGGGGGGCCTACAATGAGCAGTTCTTC,CASSLGWGGGAYNEQFF
TRBJ1-6,TRBV2,NA,NA,TGTGCCAGCAGTGGGTCAGGGGTCTCGAATAATTCACCCCTCCACTTT,CASSGSGVSNNSPLHF
TRBJ1-1,TRBV7-3,NA,TRBD1,TGTGCCAGCAGCTCGCTGACAGGGAGGGCTTTCTTT,CASSSLTGRAFF
TRBJ2-3,TRBV30,NA,TRBD1,TGTGCCTGGAGCCTGGGACAGGGGAACGCAGATACGCAGTATTTT,CAWSLGQGNADTQYF
TRBJ2-1,TRBV7-9,NA,TRBD2,TGTTCCAGCAGCCTAGTGTTGCTAGCGGGAGGGTCGGATGAGCAGTTCTTC,CSSSLVLLAGGSDEQFF
TRBJ2-7,TRBV28,few,TRBD1,TGTGCCAGCAGTTCCTATGGGACAGGGGACTACGAGCAGTACTTC,CASSSYGTGDYEQYF
TRBJ2-5,TRBV2,NA,TRBD2,TGTGCCAGCAGTGAGCTCGGGGAGGGTAGCCAAGAGACCCAGTACTTC,CASSELGEGSQETQYF
TRBJ1-5,TRBV30,few,NA,TGTGCCTGGAGTGTAACCGACATTCGCAATCAGCCCCAGCATTTT,CAWSVTDIRNQPQHF
TRBJ1-5,TRBV13,NA,TRBD1,TGTGCCAGCAGCTACAGGGGGGTGCAGCCCCAGCATTTT,CASSYRGVQPQHF
TRBJ2-7,TRBV28,once,NA,TGTGCCAGCCCGGGACTCACCACCTACGAGCAGTACTTC,CASPGLTTYEQYF
TRBJ2-7,TRBV7-9,NA,TRBD2,TGTGCCAGCAGCTTAGCAGCTAGCGGGAGGACCCGCTCCTACGAGCAGTACTTC,CASSLAASGRTRSYEQYF
TRBJ1-4,TRBV6-1,NA,TRBD1,TGTGCCAGCTTCTCCGGGACAGGGGGTGAAAAACTGTTTTTT,CASFSGTGGEKLFF
TRBJ2-1,TRBV28,NA,TRBD1,TGTGCCACGGGACAGGGACCCAATGAGCAGTTCTTC,CATGQGPNEQFF
TRBJ1-1,TRBV7-9,NA,NA,TGTGCCAGCAGCGTGACACTGAACACTGAAGCTTTCTTT,CASSVTLNTEAFF
TRBJ2-7,TRBV2,NA,NA,TGTGCCTGCTACCTAGAGCTGGCCGGGGAGCAGTACTTC,CACYLELAGEQYF
TRBJ1-1,TRBV7-9,few,TRBD1,TGTGCCAGCAGTGGACAGGAGAACACTGAAGCTTTCTTT,CASSGQENTEAFF
TRBJ1-2,TRBV6-5,once,TRBD1,TGTGCCAGCAGGACAGGGGGCGACTATGGCTACACCTTC,CASRTGGDYGYTF
TRBJ2-3,TRBV7-8,NA,TRBD2,TGTGCCAGCAGCGGCCGGACTAGTGTCACAGATACGCAGTATTTT,CASSGRTSVTDTQYF
TRBJ1-4,TRBV7-8,NA,NA,TGTGCCAGCAGCTTAGGGGCCAATAATGAAAAACTGTTTTTT,CASSLGANNEKLFF
TRBJ1-2,TRBV5-4,once,NA,TGTGCCAGCAGCTTGGGACTCTCTAACTATGGCTACACCTTC,CASSLGLSNYGYTF
TRBJ1-4,TRBV9,once,TRBD1,TGTGCCAGCAGCGTACAGGGGGCGCCTGAAAAACTGTTTTTT,CASSVQGAPEKLFF